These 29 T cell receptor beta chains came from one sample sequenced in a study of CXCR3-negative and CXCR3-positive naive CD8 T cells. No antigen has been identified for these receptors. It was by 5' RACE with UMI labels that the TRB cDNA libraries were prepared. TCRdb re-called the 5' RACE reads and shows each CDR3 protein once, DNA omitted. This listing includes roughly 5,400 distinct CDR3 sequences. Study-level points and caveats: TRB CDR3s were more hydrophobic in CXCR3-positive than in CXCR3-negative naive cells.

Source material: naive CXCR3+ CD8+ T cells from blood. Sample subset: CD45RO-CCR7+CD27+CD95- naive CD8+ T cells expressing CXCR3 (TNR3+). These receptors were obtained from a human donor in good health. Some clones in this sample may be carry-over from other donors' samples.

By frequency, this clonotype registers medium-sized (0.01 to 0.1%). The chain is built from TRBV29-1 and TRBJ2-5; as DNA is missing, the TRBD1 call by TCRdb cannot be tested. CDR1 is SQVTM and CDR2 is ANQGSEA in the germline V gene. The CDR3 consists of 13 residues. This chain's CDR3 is CSAPGRGRETQYF.

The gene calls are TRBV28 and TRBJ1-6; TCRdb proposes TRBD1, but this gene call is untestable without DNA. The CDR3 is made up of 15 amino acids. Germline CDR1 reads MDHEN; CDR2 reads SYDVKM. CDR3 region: CASSLVTGGNSPLHF.

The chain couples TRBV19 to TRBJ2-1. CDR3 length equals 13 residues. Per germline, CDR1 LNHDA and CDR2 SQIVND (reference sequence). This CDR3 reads CASSIDLSDEQFF.

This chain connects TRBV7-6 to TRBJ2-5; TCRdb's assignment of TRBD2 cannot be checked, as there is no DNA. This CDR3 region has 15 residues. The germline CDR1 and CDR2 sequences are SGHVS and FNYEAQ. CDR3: CASSLAVSSAETQYF.

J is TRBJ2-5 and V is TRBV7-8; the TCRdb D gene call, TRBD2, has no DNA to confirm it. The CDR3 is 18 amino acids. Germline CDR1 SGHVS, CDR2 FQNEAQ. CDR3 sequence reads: CASSVLAVSPRGQETQYF.

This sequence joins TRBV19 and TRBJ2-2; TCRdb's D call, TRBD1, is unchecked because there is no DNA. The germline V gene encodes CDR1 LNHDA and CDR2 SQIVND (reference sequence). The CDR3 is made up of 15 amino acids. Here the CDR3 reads CASSAYGQFTGELFF.

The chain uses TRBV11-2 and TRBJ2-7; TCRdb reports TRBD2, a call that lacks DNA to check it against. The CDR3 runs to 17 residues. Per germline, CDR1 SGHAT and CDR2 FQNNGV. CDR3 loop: CASSRAGLAGDFYEQYF.

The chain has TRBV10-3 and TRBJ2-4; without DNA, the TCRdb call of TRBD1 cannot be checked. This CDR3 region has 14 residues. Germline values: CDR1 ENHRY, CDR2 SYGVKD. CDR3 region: CASASGGAGNIQYF.

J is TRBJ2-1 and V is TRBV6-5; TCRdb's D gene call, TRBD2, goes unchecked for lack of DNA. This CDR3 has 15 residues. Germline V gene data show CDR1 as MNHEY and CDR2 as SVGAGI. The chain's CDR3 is CASSPSSGVTNEQFF.

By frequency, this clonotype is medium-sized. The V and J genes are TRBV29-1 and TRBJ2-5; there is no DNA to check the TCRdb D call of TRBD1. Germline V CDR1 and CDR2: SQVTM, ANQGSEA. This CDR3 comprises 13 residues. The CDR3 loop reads CSVEGDKGETQYF.

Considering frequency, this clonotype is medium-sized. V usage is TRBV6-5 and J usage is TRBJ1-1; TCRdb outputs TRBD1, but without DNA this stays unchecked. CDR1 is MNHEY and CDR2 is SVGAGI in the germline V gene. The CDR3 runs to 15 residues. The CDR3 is CASSYAVLRATEAFF.

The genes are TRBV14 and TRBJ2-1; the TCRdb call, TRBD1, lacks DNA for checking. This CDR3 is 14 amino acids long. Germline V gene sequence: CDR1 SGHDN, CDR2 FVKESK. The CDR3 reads CASSQGAQGREQFF.

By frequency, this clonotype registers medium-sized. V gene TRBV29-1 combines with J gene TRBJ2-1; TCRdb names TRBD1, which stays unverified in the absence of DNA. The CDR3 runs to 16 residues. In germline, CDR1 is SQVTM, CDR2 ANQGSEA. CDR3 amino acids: CSVEGPAGIGVNEQFF.

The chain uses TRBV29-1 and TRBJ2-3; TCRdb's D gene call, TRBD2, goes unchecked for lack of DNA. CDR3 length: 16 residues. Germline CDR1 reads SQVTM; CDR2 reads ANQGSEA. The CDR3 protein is CSVLATSGVHMGTQYF.

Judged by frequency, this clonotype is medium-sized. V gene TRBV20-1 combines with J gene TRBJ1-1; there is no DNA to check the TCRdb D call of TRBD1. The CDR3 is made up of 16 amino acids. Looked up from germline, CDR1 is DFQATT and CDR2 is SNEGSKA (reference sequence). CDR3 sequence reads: CSAGRGFAFLDTEAFF.

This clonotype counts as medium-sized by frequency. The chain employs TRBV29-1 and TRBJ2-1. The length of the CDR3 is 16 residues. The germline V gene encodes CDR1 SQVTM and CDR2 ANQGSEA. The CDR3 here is CSVEDRLVSSYNEQFF.

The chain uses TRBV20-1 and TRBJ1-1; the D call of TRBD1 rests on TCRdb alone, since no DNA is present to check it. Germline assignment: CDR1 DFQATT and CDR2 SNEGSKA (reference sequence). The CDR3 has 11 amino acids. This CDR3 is CSASGGSEAFF.

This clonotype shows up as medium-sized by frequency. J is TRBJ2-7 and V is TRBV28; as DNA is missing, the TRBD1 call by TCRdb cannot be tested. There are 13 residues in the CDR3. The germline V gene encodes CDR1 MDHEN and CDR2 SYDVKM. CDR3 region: CASSFQGGYEQYF.

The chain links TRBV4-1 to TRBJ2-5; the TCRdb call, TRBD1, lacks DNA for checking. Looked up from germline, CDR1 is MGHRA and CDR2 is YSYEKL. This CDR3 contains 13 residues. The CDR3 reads CASSQVLLGAQYF.

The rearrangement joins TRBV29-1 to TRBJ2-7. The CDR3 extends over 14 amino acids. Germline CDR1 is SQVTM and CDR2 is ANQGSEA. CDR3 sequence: CSVVWQDSSYEQYF.

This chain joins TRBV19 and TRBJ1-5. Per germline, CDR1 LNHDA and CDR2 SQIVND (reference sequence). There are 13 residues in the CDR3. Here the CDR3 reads CASSIETNQPQHF.

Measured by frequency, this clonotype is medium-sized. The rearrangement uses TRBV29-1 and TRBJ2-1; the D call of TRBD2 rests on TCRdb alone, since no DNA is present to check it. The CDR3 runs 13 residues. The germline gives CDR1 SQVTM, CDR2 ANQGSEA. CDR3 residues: CSVGRGLAAEQFF.

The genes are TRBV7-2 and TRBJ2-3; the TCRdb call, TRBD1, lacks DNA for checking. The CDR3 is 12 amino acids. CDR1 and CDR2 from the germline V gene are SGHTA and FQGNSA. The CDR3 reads CASSLGAPGWDF.

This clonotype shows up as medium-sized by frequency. The CDR3 is CASSFGTGNYEQYF. The chain carries TRBV5-6 and TRBJ2-7; absent DNA, TCRdb's TRBD1 call cannot be checked. Per the germline V gene, CDR1 is SGHDT and CDR2 is YYEEEE. The CDR3 is made up of 14 amino acids.

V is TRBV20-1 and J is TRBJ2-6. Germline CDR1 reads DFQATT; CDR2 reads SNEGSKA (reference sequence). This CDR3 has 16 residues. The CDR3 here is CSARGTDGSGANVLTF.

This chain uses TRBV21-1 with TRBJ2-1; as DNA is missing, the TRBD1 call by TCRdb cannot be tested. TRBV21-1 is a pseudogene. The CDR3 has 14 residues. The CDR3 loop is CASSKRQGYNEQFF.

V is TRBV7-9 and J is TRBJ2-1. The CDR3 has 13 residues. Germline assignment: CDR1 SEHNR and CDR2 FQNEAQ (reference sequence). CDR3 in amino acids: CASSLVASNEQFF.

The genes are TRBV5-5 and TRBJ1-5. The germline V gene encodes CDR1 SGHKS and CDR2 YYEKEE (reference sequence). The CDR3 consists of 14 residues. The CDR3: CASSLGADRQPQHF.

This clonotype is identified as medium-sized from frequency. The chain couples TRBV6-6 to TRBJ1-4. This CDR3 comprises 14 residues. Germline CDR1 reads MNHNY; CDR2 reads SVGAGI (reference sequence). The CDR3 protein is CASSLQQREEKLFF.